The 22 T cell receptor beta chains presented below share a single source sample, sequenced in a study of shared clonotypes between healthy human individuals. The assay was immunoSEQ multiplex PCR, and TCRdb's table has in-frame clones only and misses some. The data hold under 850,000 clones, with 55% to 75% observed a single time. Sequencing was performed on memory CD4+ T cells sorted from blood. The sample's subset: CD45RA-negative fraction. These receptors all stem from a woman aged 25 to 39 in good health.

V is TRBV23-1 and J is TRBJ2-4; TRBD2 matches at 9 bases. TRBV23-1 is an ORF; its function is uncertain. V shed 4 bases and J 7 bases; nucleotides not matched to a gene: 11. CDR3 size: 16 residues. The DNA of the CDR3 is TGCGCCAGCAGTCCTTCCTTAGCGGGAGTCAGGAACATTCAGTACTTC. The encoded protein is CASSPSLAGVRNIQYF.

This clone was observed a handful of times. The J gene is TRBJ2-7, the V gene TRBV5-1; 9 bases map to TRBD1. The CDR3 is made up of 14 amino acids. V lost 4 bases, J lost 5 bases, and 7 bases stayed unmatched. CDR1 is SGHRS, CDR2 YFSETQ, per germline. The chain's CDR3 is CASSPQGAQDEQYF. In DNA form, the CDR3 reads TGCGCCAGCAGCCCACAGGGGGCGCAGGACGAGCAGTACTTC.

This sequence joins TRBV29-1 and TRBJ2-7; possibly TRBD1 for D (6 bases). Germline V gives CDR1 SQVTM, CDR2 ANQGSEA. The CDR3 sequence is 12 residues long. The V end lost 8 bases, the J end lost 5 bases, and 16 bases lay between the germline ends. This chain's CDR3 is CSIRRTDNEQYF. CDR3 in DNA: TGCAGCATCCGCCGGACAGATAACGAGCAGTACTTC.

The J gene is TRBJ2-1, the V gene TRBV4-1, with a possible D match to TRBD2 (5 bases). The CDR3 contains 12 residues. Germline V gene lookup returns CDR1 MGHRA and CDR2 YSYEKL. The V gene lost 2 bases and the J gene lost 8 bases, with 7 bases spanning the gap. The CDR3 nucleotides are TGCGCCAGCAGCCAAAATAGCGATGAGCAGTTCTTC. Amino acid sequence: CASSQNSDEQFF.

J is TRBJ2-3 and V is TRBV7-2; D call uncertain. The V end lost 5 bases, the J end lost 6 bases, and 21 bases lay between the germline ends. There are 16 residues in the CDR3. Germline V gives CDR1 SGHTA, CDR2 FQGNSA. As DNA, the CDR3 is TGTGCCAGCAGCCTCTTTAGGAACTCGAGGACCGATACGCAGTATTTT. It yields the protein CASSLFRNSRTDTQYF.

The chain links TRBV19 to TRBJ1-2; 7 positions match TRBD1. Germline V CDR1 and CDR2: LNHDA, SQIVND (reference sequence). There are 17 residues in the CDR3. Trimming cost V 1 base and J 0 bases; bases outside gene matches: 8. The CDR3 is CASSIGRKQGTNYGYTF. For the CDR3, the DNA is TGTGCCAGTAGTATAGGCCGGAAACAGGGGACTAACTATGGCTACACCTTC.

A note on this clone: Other DNA sequences in the same sample also yield this CDR3. The chain combines TRBV5-1 with TRBJ1-1; D may be TRBD1 (5 bases). Germline V gene lookup returns CDR1 SGHRS and CDR2 YFSETQ. Trimming removed 0 bases at V and 2 bases at J, with 8 bases between. The CDR3 spans 14 residues. The CDR3 loop reads CASSLDTGNTEAFF. In DNA form, the CDR3 reads TGCGCCAGCAGCTTGGACACAGGTAACACTGAAGCTTTCTTT. Together with reference TRBV5-1 and TRBJ1-1, the CDR3 gives the full variable domain: KAGVTQTPRYLIKTRGQQVTLSCSPISGHRSVSWYQQTPGQGLQFLFEYFSETQRNKGNFPGRFSGRQFSNSRSEMNVSTLELGDSALYLCASSLDTGNTEAFFGQGTRLTVV.

The chain joins TRBV2 to TRBJ2-1, with D possibly matching TRBD2 (5 bases). Germline lookup yields CDR1 SNHLY and CDR2 FYNNEI. The CDR3 has 14 residues. Trimming removed 4 bases from V and 0 bases from J, with 7 bases in between. CDR3 amino acids: CASSGLFSYNEQFF. CDR3 DNA: TGTGCCAGCAGTGGACTATTCTCCTACAATGAGCAGTTCTTC.

V usage is TRBV4-2 and J usage is TRBJ1-3; the match to TRBD1 covers 8 bases. The CDR3 sequence is 16 residues long. CDR1 and CDR2 (germline): LGHNA, YNFKEQ. Trimming cost V 2 bases and J 4 bases; bases outside gene matches: 7. The DNA for the CDR3 is TGTGCCAGCAGCCAATTCCAGGGGGCGTGGGGAAACACCATATATTTT. Translating gives CASSQFQGAWGNTIYF.

The V gene is TRBV5-1, the J gene TRBJ2-5; a weak D match, TRBD1 (6 bases). This CDR3 region has 14 residues. Looked up from germline, CDR1 is SGHRS and CDR2 is YFSETQ. Trimming took 1 base from V and 5 from J, leaving 12 bases between them. Written as DNA, the CDR3 is TGCGCCAGCAGCTTGATGGGGGCTTTCGAGACCCAGTACTTC. It specifies CASSLMGAFETQYF.

This clone showed up just a few times. V is TRBV2 and J is TRBJ2-1, with D possibly being TRBD1 or TRBD2 (7 bases each). V was trimmed by 5 bases and J by 7 bases, leaving 12 bases between them. The CDR3 totals 13 residues. Germline lookup yields CDR1 SNHLY and CDR2 FYNNEI. The CDR3 DNA sequence: TGTGCCAGCAGTAGGCAGGGGGGGAATGAGCAGTTCTTC. It translates to CASSRQGGNEQFF. Full variable domain (missing parts from reference TRBV2 and TRBJ2-1): EPEVTQTPSHQVTQMGQEVILRCVPISNHLYFYWYRQILGQKVEFLVSFYNNEISEKSEIFDDQFSVERPDGSNFTLKIRSTKLEDSAMYFCASSRQGGNEQFFGPGTRLTVL.

The gene calls are TRBV18 and TRBJ1-2; D gene ambiguous. The CDR3 is made up of 15 amino acids. Between the trimmed V and J ends, which lost 0 bases and 8 bases, there was a span of 16 bases. Germline V gene lookup returns CDR1 KGHSH and CDR2 LQKENI. The CDR3 loop is CASSPPVTDYRGYTF. The CDR3 coding sequence is TGTGCCAGCTCACCACCGGTTACGGACTACCGCGGCTACACCTTC.

This clone occurred once. The rearrangement uses TRBV7-8 and TRBJ2-5, with D uncertain. Germline values: CDR1 SGHVS, CDR2 FQNEAQ. The CDR3 length is 14 residues. Trimming took 4 bases from V and 0 from J, leaving 9 bases between them. CDR3: CASSSGRNQETQYF. The CDR3 DNA sequence: TGTGCCAGCAGCTCTGGCAGAAACCAAGAGACCCAGTACTTC.

The chain uses TRBV5-4 and TRBJ2-7; 9 bases are shared with TRBD1. The CDR3 runs 13 residues. V was pared by 9 bases and J by 5 bases, with 9 bases of the junction left unmatched. From germline, CDR1 is SGHNT and CDR2 YYREEE (reference sequence). The CDR3 spells CAILDRGAHEQYF. In DNA, the CDR3 is TGTGCCATACTTGACAGGGGGGCCCACGAGCAGTACTTC.

This chain connects TRBV5-1 to TRBJ1-2, with D unresolved. V lost 5 bases, J lost 6 bases, and 14 bases lay in between. Germline V gene sequence: CDR1 SGHRS, CDR2 YFSETQ. The CDR3 totals 13 residues. In nucleotides, the CDR3 is TGCGCCAGCAGGGTACAAGAAACGGATGGCTACACCTTC. As protein: CASRVQETDGYTF.

This clone appeared a single time. The chain recombines TRBV25-1 with TRBJ2-6; D gene uncertain. V lost 4 bases and J 1 base, leaving 8 bases between the germline ends. CDR3 length: 15 amino acids. Germline CDR1 reads MGHDK; CDR2 reads SYGVNS. The CDR3 bases are TGTGCCAGCAGTGCTCCCGGGTCTGGGGCCAACGTCCTGACTTTC. This codes for CASSAPGSGANVLTF.

This clone has a single count. This sequence joins TRBV20-1 and TRBJ2-5, with unresolved D. The CDR3 is 11 residues long. Germline CDR1 is DFQATT and CDR2 is SNEGSKA (reference sequence). V was trimmed by 4 bases and J by 5 bases, leaving 8 bases between them. CDR3 protein: CSANLLETQYF. In nucleotides, the CDR3 is TGCAGTGCTAACTTACTGGAGACCCAGTACTTC.

CDR3 sequence reads: CASSQEPGQGYEKLFF. The CDR3 bases are TGCGCCAGCAGCCAAGAACCGGGACAGGGATATGAAAAACTGTTTTTT. The V call is TRBV4-1, the J call TRBJ1-4; 9 nucleotides align to TRBD1. The junction had 5 bases not matched to a gene; V was cut back by 0 bases and J by 6 bases. The CDR3 has 16 amino acids. Germline V gene lookup returns CDR1 MGHRA and CDR2 YSYEKL.

There are many counts of this clone. The sample has other DNA sequences that encode this CDR3 too. This chain connects TRBV10-2 to TRBJ1-1; the D is unclear. The CDR3 spans 13 residues. V lost 9 bases, J lost 2 bases, and 13 bases lay in between. The germline CDR1 and CDR2 sequences are WSHSY and SAAADI. The CDR3 loop is CASFKTENTEAFF. DNA of the CDR3: TGCGCCAGTTTCAAGACGGAAAACACTGAAGCTTTCTTT.

J is TRBJ1-5 and V is TRBV18; no firm D call. V lost 4 bases to trimming and J lost 5 bases, with 18 bases between them. This CDR3 has 16 amino acids. Germline CDR1 reads KGHSH; CDR2 reads LQKENI. CDR3 sequence: CASSRARTSADQPQHF. The CDR3, as DNA: TGTGCCAGCTCACGGGCGAGAACCTCAGCCGATCAGCCCCAGCATTTT. Using reference TRBV18 and TRBJ1-5 for the parts outside the CDR3, the full variable domain is NAGVMQNPRHLVRRRGQEARLRCSPMKGHSHVYWYRQLPEEGLKFMVYLQKENIIDESGMPKERFSAEFPKEGPSILRIQQVVRGDSAAYFCASSRARTSADQPQHFGDGTRLSIL.

This clone was observed a few times. The gene calls are TRBV5-1 and TRBJ2-7; 8 bases are a match to TRBD2. V shed 6 bases, J shed 3 bases, and the junction held 8 bases outside the gene matches. The CDR3 length is 14 residues. The germline V gene encodes CDR1 SGHRS and CDR2 YFSETQ. The CDR3 region is CASKVSLAGYEQYF. DNA for the CDR3: TGCGCCAGCAAGGTTAGTCTAGCGGGCTACGAGCAGTACTTC. Based on the CDR3 plus reference TRBV5-1 and TRBJ2-7, the full variable domain is KAGVTQTPRYLIKTRGQQVTLSCSPISGHRSVSWYQQTPGQGLQFLFEYFSETQRNKGNFPGRFSGRQFSNSRSEMNVSTLELGDSALYLCASKVSLAGYEQYFGPGTRLTVT.

Many counts were recorded for this clone. The chain has TRBV19 and TRBJ2-3; 10 positions match TRBD1. Trimming took 7 bases from V and 2 from J; bases not matched to a gene: 9. Germline lookup yields CDR1 LNHDA and CDR2 SQIVND (reference sequence). This CDR3 is 16 amino acids long. The CDR3 DNA reads as TGTGCCAGTACCACCGGGACAGGGGCTTTCACAGATACGCAGTATTTT. Its protein product is CASTTGTGAFTDTQYF.